This T cell receptor beta chain was captured in a study of T cell responses to AZD1222 COVID-19 vaccine. TCRdb's copy holds only in-frame clones and misses some; the assay was immunoSEQ multiplex PCR. The top ten hold more than 3% of the sample, which has about 150,000 clones, 80% to 95% seen once. As for this clone: The antigen is undetermined.

Study-wide points: Clonal diversity may have been underestimated in mostly white British donors.

With 4 bases clipped from V and 8 bases from J, the junction kept 10 bases outside the gene matches. CDR1 is SGHTA, CDR2 FQGNSA, per germline. The CDR3 runs 15 residues. This receptor was obtained from an adult who received the AZD1222 COVID-19 vaccine. V is TRBV7-2 and J is TRBJ1-5; 8 nucleotides line up with TRBD1. Specimen: peripheral blood, collected 28 days after the second AZD1222 dose. The CDR3 loop is CASSSTGQGREPQHF. CDR3 bases: TGTGCCAGCAGCTCTACCGGACAGGGCCGAGAGCCCCAGCATTTT.